Presented here are 28 T cell receptor beta chains from one specimen sequenced in a study. TCRdb fed the 5' RACE reads into MiXCR, producing one record per CDR3 protein. The sample includes about 54,000 distinct CDR3 sequences, roughly a sixth seen only once; the top ten take approximately 2.5%. Sequencing was done on a sample of naive CD4+ T cells sorted from blood. The sample's subset: naive CD4+ T cells, CD4+CD45RA+CD25-. Receptors originate from a female donor with breast cancer.

This clonotype was seen only a few times. V is TRBV28 and J is TRBJ1-5; tentative D call: TRBD1 (5 bases). The CDR3 is made up of 16 amino acids. The germline V gene encodes CDR1 MDHEN and CDR2 SYDVKM. V was cut by 3 bases and J by 4 bases, with 16 bases left in between. In DNA, the CDR3 is TGTGCCAGCAGTTTTTCCCGGGGGGGGTTAAATCAGCCCCAGCATTTT. Amino acid sequence: CASSFSRGGLNQPQHF. Based on the CDR3 plus reference TRBV28 and TRBJ1-5, the full variable domain is DVKVTQSSRYLVKRTGEKVFLECVQDMDHENMFWYRQDPGLGLRLIYFSYDVKMKEKGDIPEGYSVSREKKERFSLILESASTNQTSMYLCASSFSRGGLNQPQHFGDGTRLSIL.

The chain links TRBV12-3 or TRBV12-4 to TRBJ2-1, with D tentatively TRBD2 (5 bases). CDR3 size: 14 residues. Between the trimmed V and J ends, which lost 5 bases and 7 bases, there was a span of 15 bases. This CDR3 reads CASSPGRDQNEQFF. The CDR3 nucleotides are TGTGCCAGCAGTCCCGGACGGGATCAAAATGAGCAGTTCTTC.

The chain recombines TRBV5-1 with TRBJ2-3; 11 bases fit TRBD2. The CDR3 spans 15 residues. The V segment lost 3 bases and the J segment 5 bases; nucleotides outside the gene matches: 5. Germline values: CDR1 SGHRS, CDR2 YFSETQ. This CDR3 reads CASSSGLAGVDTQYF. The CDR3 bases are TGCGCCAGCAGCTCTGGACTAGCGGGTGTAGATACGCAGTATTTT.

This clonotype was counted at least ten times. V is TRBV10-1 and J is TRBJ2-1; 10 nucleotides align to TRBD2. The CDR3 spans 14 residues. Germline values: CDR1 WNHNN, CDR2 SYGVQD (reference sequence). Trimming removed 4 bases from V and 6 bases from J; junction bases left unmatched: 3. The CDR3 region is CASSGASGSNEQFF. CDR3 in DNA: TGCGCCAGCAGTGGAGCTAGCGGGAGCAATGAGCAGTTCTTC.

V is TRBV4-1 and J is TRBJ1-2, with D maybe TRBD1 (6 bases). V lost 7 bases, J lost 5 bases, and 17 bases lay in between. CDR1 and CDR2 (germline): MGHRA, YSYEKL. The length of the CDR3 is 14 residues. In DNA form, the CDR3 reads TGCGCCAGCACGAGACAGGCCGGGGGTTATGGCTACACCTTC. Its protein is CASTRQAGGYGYTF.

The sample holds a few counts of this clonotype. This chain uses TRBV29-1 with TRBJ1-2, with D uncertain. This CDR3 contains 13 residues. The germline V gene has CDR1 SQVTM and CDR2 ANQGSEA. Trimming stripped 1 base from V and 4 bases from J, with 10 bases between. The CDR3 region is CSVEVGTFYGYTF. The CDR3 nucleotides read TGCAGCGTTGAAGTGGGAACCTTCTATGGCTACACCTTC.

This clonotype was observed a few times. V usage is TRBV20-1 and J usage is TRBJ1-6, with 11 bases aligning to TRBD1. The CDR3 is made up of 15 amino acids. Germline assignment: CDR1 DFQATT and CDR2 SNEGSKA (reference sequence). Losses at the gene ends were 6 bases for V and 8 bases for J; bases not matched to a gene: 9. The CDR3 DNA is TGCAGTGCCCCTAGGAGGACAGGGGGCTATTCACCCCTCCACTTT. Translation: CSAPRRTGGYSPLHF.

J is TRBJ2-7 and V is TRBV24-1; D is tentatively TRBD1 or TRBD2 (5 bases each). There are 13 residues in the CDR3. CDR1 KGHDR and CDR2 SFDVKD come from the germline V gene. V was shortened by 2 bases and J by 6 bases, with 10 bases between the two germline ends. CDR3 in amino acids: CATSDSGDAEQYF. In DNA, the CDR3 is TGTGCCACCAGTGATTCCGGGGACGCCGAGCAGTACTTC.

With respect to this clonotype: A much larger clone is a single base away; this may be a read error. This chain joins TRBV6-5 and TRBJ1-4, with no clear D. This CDR3 has 11 amino acids. Germline values: CDR1 MNHEY, CDR2 SVGAGI. Trimming left V 8 bases short and J 4 bases short, with 5 bases between. CDR3 in DNA: TGTGCCAGCGGGAGTAATGAAAAACTGTTTTTT. Translating gives CASGSNEKLFF.

This clonotype has a count of ten or more. This chain connects TRBV6-2 or TRBV6-3 to TRBJ1-5; the D is unclear. The CDR3 has 12 amino acids. The germline gives CDR1 MNHEY, CDR2 SVGEGT. Trimming took off 5 bases at V and 4 bases at J, with 6 bases between the two ends. CDR3 loop: CASSTSNQPQHF. The DNA for the CDR3 is TGTGCCAGCAGTACCTCGAATCAGCCCCAGCATTTT.

This clonotype appeared a single time. At one of its ends the junction is not consistent with the germline gene, which may arise from a read error. This chain links TRBV9 with TRBJ2-3, with 8 bases aligning to TRBD1. This CDR3 has 13 amino acids. Per the germline V gene, CDR1 is SGDLS and CDR2 is YYNGEE. CDR3 in DNA: TGTGCCAGCAGCGGTCTAGGGACAGGTACGCAGTATTTT. Encoded protein: CASSGLGTGTQYF.

This clonotype was seen only a few times. This sequence joins TRBV24-1 and TRBJ2-2; 12 bases match TRBD2. The length of the CDR3 is 17 residues. Germline CDR1 and CDR2: KGHDR and SFDVKD. Unmatched junction bases numbered 10, after V lost 3 bases and J lost 9 bases. This CDR3 reads CATSDRRTSGTARELFF. As DNA, the CDR3 is TGTGCCACCAGTGATCGCCGGACTAGCGGGACCGCGAGGGAGCTGTTTTTT.

This sequence joins TRBV5-1 and TRBJ1-1; weak D call: TRBD1 (6 bases). V gave up 1 base and J gave up 4 bases, with 14 bases separating them. Germline-derived CDR1 and CDR2 are SGHRS and YFSETQ. The CDR3 extends over 15 amino acids. CDR3 sequence reads: CASSLSLPQGTEAFF. Written as DNA, the CDR3 is TGCGCCAGCAGCTTGAGTTTGCCACAGGGCACTGAAGCTTTCTTT.

As to this clonotype: The junction does not match germline at one end; this may be a read error. The chain couples TRBV19 to TRBJ1-2; TRBD1 matches at 7 bases. Germline V gene sequence: CDR1 LNHDA, CDR2 SQIVND (reference sequence). CDR3 length equals 14 residues. The DNA of the CDR3 is TGTGCCAGTAGTATAAGCAGGGGGAACTATGGCCACACCTTC. Translating gives CASSISRGNYGHTF.

This clonotype was counted a few times. The chain has TRBV9 and TRBJ1-1, with D unclear. The CDR3 has 15 residues. The germline gives CDR1 SGDLS, CDR2 YYNGEE. Trimming took off 0 bases at V and 3 bases at J, with 12 bases between the two ends. CDR3 in amino acids: CASSVDPQSDTEAFF. CDR3 DNA sequence: TGTGCCAGCAGCGTAGATCCACAGTCAGACACTGAAGCTTTCTTT.

This chain links TRBV5-1 with TRBJ2-7; a weak D match, TRBD2 (5 bases). The CDR3 spans 14 residues. The germline gives CDR1 SGHRS, CDR2 YFSETQ. V was trimmed by 1 base and J by 3 bases, leaving 11 bases between them. The CDR3 loop reads CASSLRSGNYEQYF. The CDR3 nucleotides read TGCGCCAGCAGCTTGAGGAGCGGTAACTACGAGCAGTACTTC. Full variable domain (missing parts from reference TRBV5-1 and TRBJ2-7): KAGVTQTPRYLIKTRGQQVTLSCSPISGHRSVSWYQQTPGQGLQFLFEYFSETQRNKGNFPGRFSGRQFSNSRSEMNVSTLELGDSALYLCASSLRSGNYEQYFGPGTRLTVT.

This clonotype occurred a few times. DNA for the CDR3: TGTGCCAGCAGATCTTTAGGGGCCGGCTACGAGCAGTACTTC. Protein product: CASRSLGAGYEQYF. This chain uses TRBV6-5 with TRBJ2-7; D is perhaps TRBD1 (5 bases). The V gene's germline CDR1 is MNHEY and CDR2 SVGAGI. CDR3 length: 14 residues. Trimming removed 6 bases at V and 3 bases at J, with 15 bases between.

This clonotype came up many times. V usage is TRBV12-3 or TRBV12-4 and J usage is TRBJ2-6, with 7 bases aligning to TRBD1. The CDR3 length is 18 residues. V dropped 8 bases and J dropped 0; count of bases not matched to a gene: 13. CDR3 amino acids: CASLPGQGVPSGANVLTF. CDR3 sequence (DNA): TGTGCCAGCCTCCCGGGCCAGGGGGTTCCCTCTGGGGCCAACGTCCTGACTTTC.

At least ten counts were recorded for this clonotype. This chain links TRBV12-3 or TRBV12-4 with TRBJ2-3, with D possibly TRBD2 on 6 matching bases. The CDR3 has 17 residues. V lost 4 bases and J lost 4, with 21 bases in between. CDR3 bases: TGTGCCAGCAGTTCTAGACGACTAGTTTCGGACTCAGATACGCAGTATTTT. Translating it yields CASSSRRLVSDSDTQYF.

The chain carries TRBV2 and TRBJ2-7, with 9 bases identical to TRBD1. From germline, CDR1 is SNHLY and CDR2 FYNNEI. V was pared by 4 bases and J by 6 bases, with 4 bases of the junction left unmatched. The CDR3 length is 13 residues. CDR3 DNA: TGTGCCAGCAGTGTGGACAGGGGATCCGAGCAGTACTTC. This sequence encodes CASSVDRGSEQYF. The full variable domain, its missing parts supplied by reference TRBV2 and TRBJ2-7, is EPEVTQTPSHQVTQMGQEVILRCVPISNHLYFYWYRQILGQKVEFLVSFYNNEISEKSEIFDDQFSVERPDGSNFTLKIRSTKLEDSAMYFCASSVDRGSEQYFGPGTRLTVT.

This clonotype was recorded once. For the CDR3, the DNA is TGCGCCAGCAGACGGGGACTAGCGGGAGGAACCGAGTTCTTC. Translated, it gives CASRRGLAGGTEFF. The V and J genes are TRBV5-1 and TRBJ2-1; 15 nucleotides align to TRBD2. Looked up from germline, CDR1 is SGHRS and CDR2 is YFSETQ. V gave up 5 bases and J gave up 14 bases; unmatched junction bases: 8. This CDR3 is built from 14 residues. Full variable domain (remainder filled in from reference TRBV5-1 and TRBJ2-1): KAGVTQTPRYLIKTRGQQVTLSCSPISGHRSVSWYQQTPGQGLQFLFEYFSETQRNKGNFPGRFSGRQFSNSRSEMNVSTLELGDSALYLCASRRGLAGGTEFFGPGTRLTVL.

This clonotype has a handful of counts. This chain links TRBV6-1 with TRBJ2-3; TRBD1 agrees at 9 bases. The CDR3 runs 14 residues. Germline values: CDR1 MNHNS, CDR2 SASEGT. V dropped 5 bases and J dropped 8; count of bases not matched to a gene: 8. In DNA form, the CDR3 reads TGTGCCAGCAGTCGCGGGACAGGGCTCGGTACGCAGTATTTT. Translation gives CASSRGTGLGTQYF.

This clonotype was counted many times. CDR3 residues: CASSQRDEETQYF. The CDR3 DNA sequence: TGCGCCAGCAGCCAGAGGGACGAAGAGACCCAGTACTTC. The rearrangement uses TRBV4-1 and TRBJ2-5; the D gene could be TRBD1 or TRBD2 (5 bases each). The V end lost 3 bases, the J end lost 3 bases, and 8 bases lay between the germline ends. CDR1 MGHRA and CDR2 YSYEKL come from the germline V gene. The CDR3 loop spans 13 amino acids.

The chain is built from TRBV20-1 and TRBJ2-1; 11 bases line up with TRBD2. CDR3 length equals 14 residues. Trimming at V came to 5 bases and at J to 9 bases, leaving 9 bases not matched to a gene. From germline, CDR1 is DFQATT and CDR2 SNEGSKA (reference sequence). Here the CDR3 reads CSAPRGSGRVEQFF. As DNA, the CDR3 is TGCAGTGCTCCAAGGGGTAGCGGGAGGGTTGAGCAGTTCTTC.

This clonotype was observed at least ten times. V and J are TRBV5-1 and TRBJ2-1; 7 bases match TRBD2. The CDR3 covers 12 residues. Germline V CDR1 and CDR2: SGHRS, YFSETQ. V was clipped by 4 bases and J by 5 bases; unmatched bases: 0. Here the CDR3 DNA reads TGCGCCAGCAGCCGGGGGGACAATGAGCAGTTCTTC. Encoded protein: CASSRGDNEQFF.

This clonotype has ten or more counts. Here the CDR3 reads CASSPPTGTYGYTF. CDR3 bases: TGTGCCAGCAGCCCACCGACAGGGACCTATGGCTACACCTTC. The chain is built from TRBV7-9 and TRBJ1-2; 7 bases map to TRBD1. This CDR3 is built from 14 residues. J was trimmed by 4 bases and V by 5 bases; bases with no gene match: 7. Germline V lookup: CDR1 SEHNR, CDR2 FQNEAQ (reference sequence).

In its sample, this clonotype was seen a few times. The rearrangement joins TRBV5-1 to TRBJ2-5; 15 bases are a match to TRBD2. The CDR3 totals 16 residues. Germline CDR1 is SGHRS and CDR2 is YFSETQ. J lost 5 bases, V lost 5 bases, and 7 bases had no gene match. The CDR3 DNA reads TGCGCCAGCAGTTGGACTAGCGGGGGGGCCGGGGAGACCCAGTACTTC. Translating gives CASSWTSGGAGETQYF.

This chain joins TRBV3-1 and TRBJ2-3; TRBD2 matches 13 bases. Looked up from germline, CDR1 is LGHDT and CDR2 is YNNKEL (reference sequence). The CDR3 contains 16 residues. Trimming took 4 bases from V and 2 from J; bases not matched to a gene: 3. DNA of the CDR3: TGTGCCAGCAGCCGGACTAGCGGGAGTAACACAGATACGCAGTATTTT. This encodes CASSRTSGSNTDTQYF.